The 10 T cell receptor beta chains in this list originate from one sample, sequenced in a study of blood T cell repertoires in COVID-19. Sequencing used immunoSEQ multiplex PCR; TCRdb keeps in-frame clones, though not all of them. Among some 520,000 clones listed, roughly 89% were seen once. Sequenced input: peripheral blood. The receptors come from a man aged 18 to 35 with COVID-19, enrolled during active disease.

The chain employs TRBV5-5 and TRBJ1-2, with a possible D match to TRBD1 (5 bases). The CDR3 contains 12 residues. V was clipped by 0 bases and J by 7 bases, with 7 bases between them. CDR1 and CDR2 from the germline V gene are SGHKS and YYEKEE (reference sequence). CDR3 DNA sequence: TGTGCCAGCAGCTTGGTCAGGGCTGGCTACACCTTC. Residues: CASSLVRAGYTF.

This clone has a single count. J is TRBJ1-6 and V is TRBV4-1; 7 bases are shared with TRBD1. V was pared by 0 bases and J by 9 bases, with 5 bases of the junction left unmatched. The CDR3 has 15 amino acids. CDR1 and CDR2 (germline): MGHRA, YSYEKL. Here the CDR3 reads CASSQEPTGSSPLHF. Written as DNA, the CDR3 is TGCGCCAGCAGCCAAGAACCGACAGGGAGTTCACCCCTCCACTTT.

This clone was seen only once. The genes are TRBV18 and TRBJ2-2; unclear D gene. The length of the CDR3 is 16 residues. The ends were cut back, 1 base at V and 4 bases at J, with 13 bases in the middle. Germline V gives CDR1 KGHSH, CDR2 LQKENI. In DNA, the CDR3 is TGTGCCAGCTCACCACGGCAGGCAGACGGCACCGGGGAGCTGTTTTTT. Translating gives CASSPRQADGTGELFF.

This chain links TRBV5-6 with TRBJ1-6; D possibly corresponds to TRBD1 (5 bases). CDR1 and CDR2 from the germline V gene are SGHDT and YYEEEE. Trimming stripped 2 bases from V and 7 bases from J, with 16 bases between. The CDR3 is made up of 16 amino acids. The CDR3 loop is CASSLNHAGQNSPLHF. CDR3 in DNA: TGTGCCAGCAGCTTAAATCATGCGGGGCAAAATTCACCCCTCCACTTT.

This chain uses TRBV5-1 with TRBJ2-5; D gene ambiguous. CDR3 length: 11 amino acids. V was pared by 5 bases and J by 3 bases, with 5 bases between. Germline V lookup: CDR1 SGHRS, CDR2 YFSETQ. CDR3 sequence: CASRSEETQYF. DNA for the CDR3: TGCGCCAGCAGGTCGGAAGAGACCCAGTACTTC.

The gene calls are TRBV7-3 and TRBJ2-1; a weak D match, TRBD1 (6 bases). Germline V gene data show CDR1 as SGHTA and CDR2 as FQGTGA. V was clipped by 5 bases and J by 0 bases, with 11 bases between them. The CDR3 length is 15 residues. CDR3 in DNA: TGTGCCAGCAGCCCAGGGGTTAGCTCCTACAATGAGCAGTTCTTC. Translating gives CASSPGVSSYNEQFF.

In DNA form, the CDR3 reads TGTGCCAGCAGTGAACGGCAGGCTAGCAATCAGCCCCAGCATTTT. Protein sequence: CASSERQASNQPQHF. The chain employs TRBV2 and TRBJ1-5, with D unclear. The length of the CDR3 is 15 residues. V was shortened by 2 bases and J by 0 bases, with 8 bases between the two germline ends. CDR1 and CDR2 (germline): SNHLY, FYNNEI.

This chain uses TRBV2 with TRBJ2-7; 12 nucleotides align to TRBD2. J lost 4 bases, V lost 10 bases, and 11 bases had no gene match. The CDR3 contains 15 residues. In germline, CDR1 is SNHLY, CDR2 FYNNEI. CDR3 in amino acids: CATKTSGRSGYEQYF. For the CDR3, the DNA is TGTGCCACCAAGACTAGCGGGAGAAGTGGGTACGAGCAGTACTTC.

CDR3 sequence: CAWSWTGGQETQYF. DNA for the CDR3: TGTGCCTGGAGTTGGACAGGGGGACAAGAGACCCAGTACTTC. The chain carries TRBV30 and TRBJ2-5; 10 bases are shared with TRBD1. The CDR3 spans 14 residues. Germline trimming cut 2 bases from V and 2 bases from J; bases unmatched to any gene: 2. The germline V gene has CDR1 GTSNPN and CDR2 SVGIG (reference sequence).

The chain couples TRBV6-5 to TRBJ1-1; tentatively, D is TRBD1 (5 bases). The V gene's germline CDR1 is MNHEY and CDR2 SVGAGI. This CDR3 is 13 amino acids long. V was cut by 8 bases and J by 1 base, with 11 bases left in between. CDR3 residues: CASQQTANTEAFF. The CDR3 DNA reads as TGTGCCAGCCAACAGACAGCGAACACTGAAGCTTTCTTT.